These 19 T cell receptor beta chains came from one sample sequenced in a study of blood T cell repertoires in COVID-19. Measured with immunoSEQ multiplex PCR; TCRdb has only the in-frame clones, and not every one. The sample shows just over 150,000 clones, roughly 90% of them seen only once. The sample was peripheral blood. These receptors all come from a man under 40 with COVID-19, enrolled during active disease.

This rearrangement joins TRBV27 to TRBJ2-1; D might be TRBD1 (7 bases). V dropped 3 bases and J dropped 7 bases, with 13 bases sitting between them. Germline V gives CDR1 MNHEY, CDR2 SMNVEV (reference sequence). The CDR3 contains 14 residues. Here the CDR3 reads CASSLAAGGNEQFF. CDR3 coding DNA: TGTGCCAGCAGTTTGGCGGCAGGGGGGAATGAGCAGTTCTTC.

The chain uses TRBV2 and TRBJ1-5; D is undetermined. V was shortened by 5 bases and J by 2 bases, with 10 bases between the two germline ends. CDR3 length: 14 amino acids. Per the germline V gene, CDR1 is SNHLY and CDR2 is FYNNEI. CDR3 residues: CASSPIARNQPQHF. The CDR3 region has the DNA TGTGCCAGCAGTCCCATAGCGCGCAATCAGCCCCAGCATTTT.

The chain employs TRBV7-2 and TRBJ2-7, with 10 bases aligning to TRBD2. This CDR3 spans 16 amino acids. CDR1 and CDR2 from the germline V gene are SGHTA and FQGNSA. The junction had 9 bases not matched to a gene; V was cut back by 3 bases and J by 4 bases. The DNA of the CDR3 is TGTGCCAGCAGCTTTCTCCATAGCGGGAGGAGTTACGAGCAGTACTTC. Protein product: CASSFLHSGRSYEQYF.

This clone has a count of ten or more. The rearrangement joins TRBV9 to TRBJ2-1; D is uncertain. The V end was cut by 1 base, the J end by 10 bases, with 9 bases between. CDR3 length equals 12 residues. The germline V gene has CDR1 SGDLS and CDR2 YYNGEE. DNA for the CDR3: TGTGCCAGCAGCGTATATCCAGGAGAGCAGTTCTTC. It encodes CASSVYPGEQFF.

The chain combines TRBV5-1 with TRBJ1-1, with D perhaps TRBD1 (5 bases). Germline V lookup: CDR1 SGHRS, CDR2 YFSETQ. CDR3 length equals 14 residues. Trimming took off 4 bases at V and 0 bases at J, with 10 bases between the two ends. The CDR3 region has the DNA TGCGCCAGCAGCGTAAACAGGCTGAACACTGAAGCTTTCTTT. This sequence encodes CASSVNRLNTEAFF.

The chain carries TRBV7-8 and TRBJ2-1, with TRBD2 matching 11 bases. The germline CDR1 and CDR2 sequences are SGHVS and FQNEAQ. This CDR3 has 15 residues. After removal of 4 bases from V and 6 bases from J, the junction contained 5 bases not matched to a gene. Here the CDR3 DNA reads TGTGCCAGCAGCTCGACTAGCGGGGCTTTCAATGAGCAGTTCTTC. Amino acids: CASSSTSGAFNEQFF.

J is TRBJ2-1 and V is TRBV4-3, with D uncertain. The germline V gene has CDR1 LGHNA and CDR2 YSLEER. This CDR3 is built from 15 residues. V lost 1 base to trimming and J lost 5 bases, with 12 bases between them. The CDR3 region has the DNA TGCGCCAGCAGCCAAGTACTGTATTTCGACAATGAGCAGTTCTTC. Protein: CASSQVLYFDNEQFF.

CDR3 in amino acids: CASSNLEGETQYF. CDR3 nucleotide sequence: TGTGCCAGCAGCAACCTAGAGGGCGAGACCCAGTACTTC. V gene TRBV21-1 combines with J gene TRBJ2-5; the table calls TRBD2, which could not be checked here. TRBV21-1 is a recognized pseudogene. The CDR3 is 13 amino acids.

The rearrangement uses TRBV28 and TRBJ2-7; 8 positions agree with TRBD1. The germline V gene has CDR1 MDHEN and CDR2 SYDVKM. The CDR3 is 12 residues long. V dropped 3 bases and J dropped 11; count of bases not matched to a gene: 6. CDR3 amino acids: CASSFTGQVKYF. For the CDR3, the DNA is TGTGCCAGCAGTTTCACGGGACAGGTTAAGTACTTC.

The chain combines TRBV6-4 with TRBJ1-2, with D perhaps TRBD1 (6 bases). The V and J ends lost 0 bases and 7 bases respectively, with 9 bases between them. Germline lookup yields CDR1 MRHNA and CDR2 SNTAGT. This CDR3 is 13 amino acids long. DNA for the CDR3: TGTGCCAGCAGTGACTCGGGGGCGGGTGGCTACACCTTC. Protein sequence: CASSDSGAGGYTF.

The chain has TRBV19 and TRBJ2-3; 8 bases fit TRBD1. The CDR3 consists of 13 residues. Germline CDR1 LNHDA, CDR2 SQIVND (reference sequence). Trimming cost V 6 bases and J 5 bases; bases outside gene matches: 4. The DNA of the CDR3 is TGTGCCAGTAGGGGGACAGGAAGAGATACGCAGTATTTT. It encodes CASRGTGRDTQYF.

The V and J genes are TRBV9 and TRBJ1-2; TRBD1 matches 10 bases. CDR1 and CDR2 from the germline V gene are SGDLS and YYNGEE. Trimming took 1 base from V and 7 from J; bases not matched to a gene: 22. This CDR3 is 20 amino acids long. CDR3 loop: CASSVTRSPLPGTGESGYTF. CDR3 in DNA: TGTGCCAGCAGCGTAACCCGTAGTCCGTTACCCGGGACAGGGGAGAGTGGCTACACCTTC.

The chain couples TRBV14 to TRBJ2-1; 9 bases are shared with TRBD2. J was trimmed by 7 bases and V by 5 bases; bases with no gene match: 9. Germline V gene lookup returns CDR1 SGHDN and CDR2 FVKESK. The CDR3 sequence is 15 residues long. CDR3 sequence reads: CASSFSSGTANEQFF. The CDR3 nucleotides are TGTGCCAGCAGCTTTTCTAGCGGGACTGCGAATGAGCAGTTCTTC.

The rearrangement joins TRBV4-1 to TRBJ1-2; 8 bases line up with TRBD1. Losses at the gene ends were 0 bases for V and 2 bases for J; bases not matched to a gene: 14. This CDR3 is 19 amino acids long. Germline CDR1 MGHRA, CDR2 YSYEKL. The CDR3 nucleotides are TGCGCCAGCAGCCAAGATGGACAGGGTGGTTTAAACACGAACTATGGCTACACCTTC. It encodes CASSQDGQGGLNTNYGYTF.

The rearrangement links TRBV19 to TRBJ1-5; a possible D gene is TRBD1 (5 bases). Trimming pared 3 bases from V and 1 base from J, leaving 13 bases between. Germline values: CDR1 LNHDA, CDR2 SQIVND (reference sequence). The CDR3 consists of 16 residues. CDR3 sequence (DNA): TGTGCCAGTAGTATTCTCGGGGGGAGAAGCAATCAGCCCCAGCATTTT. Protein product: CASSILGGRSNQPQHF.

This clone was picked up one time. V is TRBV6-2 or TRBV6-3 and J is TRBJ2-1; 8 bases are shared with TRBD2. V was pared by 4 bases and J by 5 bases, with 7 bases of the junction left unmatched. This CDR3 is 15 amino acids long. The V gene's germline CDR1 is MNHEY and CDR2 SVGEGT. DNA for the CDR3: TGTGCCAGCAGTTTCCACGGGGGGGGGAACAATGAGCAGTTCTTC. This encodes CASSFHGGGNNEQFF.

Of note for this clone: The same CDR3 arises from other DNA sequences in this sample as well. The chain is built from TRBV4-3 and TRBJ2-7; tentatively, D is TRBD2 (5 bases). The V gene lost 0 bases and the J gene lost 4 bases, with 13 bases spanning the gap. The germline V gene encodes CDR1 LGHNA and CDR2 YSLEER. This CDR3 comprises 15 residues. The CDR3 DNA reads TGCGCCAGCAGCCAAGATCGGAGGTCAGGATACGAGCAGTACTTC. Encoded protein: CASSQDRRSGYEQYF.

J is TRBJ2-7 and V is TRBV28; the D is unclear. V lost 6 bases and J 0 bases, leaving 12 bases between the germline ends. The CDR3 is made up of 14 amino acids. Germline assignment: CDR1 MDHEN and CDR2 SYDVKM. The CDR3 coding sequence is TGTGCCAGCAGAGAACCGAGAAGCTCCTACGAGCAGTACTTC. This sequence encodes CASREPRSSYEQYF.

CDR3 in amino acids: CASSPPGTDEAFF. The DNA for the CDR3 is TGTGCCAGCTCACCCCCCGGCACAGATGAAGCTTTCTTT. The V and J genes are TRBV18 and TRBJ1-1; D is undetermined. Trimming shortened V by 3 bases and J by 7 bases, and 12 bases separated the two germline ends. Germline V gene sequence: CDR1 KGHSH, CDR2 LQKENI. The CDR3 totals 13 residues.